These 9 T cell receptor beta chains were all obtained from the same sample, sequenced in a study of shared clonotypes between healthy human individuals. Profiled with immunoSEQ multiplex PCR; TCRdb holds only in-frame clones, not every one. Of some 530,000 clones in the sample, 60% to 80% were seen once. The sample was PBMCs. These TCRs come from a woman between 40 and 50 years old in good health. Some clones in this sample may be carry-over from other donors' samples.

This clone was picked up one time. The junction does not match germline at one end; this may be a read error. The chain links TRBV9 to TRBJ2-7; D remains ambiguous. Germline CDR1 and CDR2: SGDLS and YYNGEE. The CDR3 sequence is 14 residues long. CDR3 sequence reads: CASSVLGSSDEQYF. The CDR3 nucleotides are TGTGCCAGCAGCGTACTGGGTAGCTCCGACGAGCAGTACTTC.

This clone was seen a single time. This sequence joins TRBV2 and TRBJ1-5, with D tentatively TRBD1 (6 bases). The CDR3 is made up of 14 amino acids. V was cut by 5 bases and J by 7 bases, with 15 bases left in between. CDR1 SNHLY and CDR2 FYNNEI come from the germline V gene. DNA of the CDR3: TGTGCCAGCAGTCTACGACAGGAGGGCCAGCCCCAGCATTTT. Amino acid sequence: CASSLRQEGQPQHF.

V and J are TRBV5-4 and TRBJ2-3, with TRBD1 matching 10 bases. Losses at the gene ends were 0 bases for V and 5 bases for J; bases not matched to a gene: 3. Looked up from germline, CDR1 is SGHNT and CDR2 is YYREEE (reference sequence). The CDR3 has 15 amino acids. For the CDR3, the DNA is TGTGCCAGCAGCTTGGGGGACAGGGGTTTAGATACGCAGTATTTT. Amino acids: CASSLGDRGLDTQYF.

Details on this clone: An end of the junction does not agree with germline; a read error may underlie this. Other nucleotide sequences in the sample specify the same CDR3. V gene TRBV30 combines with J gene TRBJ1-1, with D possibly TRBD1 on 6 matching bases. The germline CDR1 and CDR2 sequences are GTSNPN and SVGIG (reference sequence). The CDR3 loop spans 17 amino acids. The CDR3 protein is CAWSSPPVGAGDTEAFF. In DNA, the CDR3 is TGTGCCTGGAGTAGCCCGCCAGTGGGGGCTGGGGACACCGAAGCTTTCTTT. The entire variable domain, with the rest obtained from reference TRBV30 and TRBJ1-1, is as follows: SQTIHQWPATLVQPVGSPLSLECTVEGTSNPNLYWYRQAAGRGLQLLFYSVGIGQISSEVPQNLSASRPQDRQFILSSKKLLLSDSGFYLCAWSSPPVGAGDTEAFFGQGTRLTVV.

CDR3 loop: CASSPVGGPLNSYEQYF. The CDR3 nucleotides read TGTGCCAGCAGTCCCGTTGGAGGGCCCCTTAACTCCTACGAGCAGTACTTC. The rearrangement uses TRBV27 and TRBJ2-7; D perhaps matches TRBD2 (6 bases). This CDR3 is built from 17 residues. V was clipped by 5 bases and J by 0 bases, with 20 bases between them. CDR1 and CDR2 (germline): MNHEY, SMNVEV (reference sequence).

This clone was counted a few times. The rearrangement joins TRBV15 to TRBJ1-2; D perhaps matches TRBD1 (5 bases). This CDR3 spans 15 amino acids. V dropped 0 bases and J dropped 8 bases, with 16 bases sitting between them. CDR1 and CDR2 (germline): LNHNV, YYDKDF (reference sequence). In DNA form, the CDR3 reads TGTGCCACCAGCAGAGATATTGCGGGACCGCGGGGCTACACCTTC. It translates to CATSRDIAGPRGYTF.

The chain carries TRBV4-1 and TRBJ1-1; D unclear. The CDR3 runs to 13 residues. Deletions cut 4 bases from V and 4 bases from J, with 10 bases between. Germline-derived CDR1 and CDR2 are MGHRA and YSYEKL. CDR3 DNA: TGCGCCAGCAGCCTACTTGGCCTCACTGAAGCTTTCTTT. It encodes CASSLLGLTEAFF.

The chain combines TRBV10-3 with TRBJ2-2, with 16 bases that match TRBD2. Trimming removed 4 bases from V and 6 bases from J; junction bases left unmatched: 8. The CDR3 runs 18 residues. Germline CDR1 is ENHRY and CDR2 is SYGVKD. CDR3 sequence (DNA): TGTGCCATCAGTGCAACCGGGACTAGCGGGAGGGTGCCCGGGGAGCTGTTTTTT. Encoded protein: CAISATGTSGRVPGELFF.

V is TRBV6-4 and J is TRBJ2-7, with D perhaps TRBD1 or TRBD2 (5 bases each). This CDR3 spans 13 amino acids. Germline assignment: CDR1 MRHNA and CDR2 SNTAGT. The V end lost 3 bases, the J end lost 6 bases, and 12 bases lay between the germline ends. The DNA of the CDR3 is TGTGCCAGCAGTGAGGGGGAACGGGGCGAGCAGTACTTC. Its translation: CASSEGERGEQYF.